This T cell receptor (beta chain) was sequenced during a study of T cell responses to AZD1222 COVID-19 vaccine. Study-wide results and limits: Spike-specific TCR repertoires showed rising breadth and depth after two AZD1222 doses. Baseline serology detected seropositivity in only six AZD1222 recipients.

Clones were sequenced by immunoSEQ multiplex PCR, and TCRdb holds only the in-frame ones, with some missing. This sample has 70,000 to 95,000 clones, with around nine tenths found just once. A note on this clone: Its antigen is undetermined.

This CDR3 has 16 residues. The gene calls are TRBV12-1 and TRBJ2-7. TRBV12-1 has pseudogene status. This clonotype originated in an adult who received the AZD1222 COVID-19 vaccine. The source material was peripheral blood, sampled 28 days after the second AZD1222 dose. DNA for the CDR3: TGTGCCAGCAGCTTTGATCCTGGGACGGAAGCCTACGAGCAGTACTTC. Translating gives CASSFDPGTEAYEQYF.